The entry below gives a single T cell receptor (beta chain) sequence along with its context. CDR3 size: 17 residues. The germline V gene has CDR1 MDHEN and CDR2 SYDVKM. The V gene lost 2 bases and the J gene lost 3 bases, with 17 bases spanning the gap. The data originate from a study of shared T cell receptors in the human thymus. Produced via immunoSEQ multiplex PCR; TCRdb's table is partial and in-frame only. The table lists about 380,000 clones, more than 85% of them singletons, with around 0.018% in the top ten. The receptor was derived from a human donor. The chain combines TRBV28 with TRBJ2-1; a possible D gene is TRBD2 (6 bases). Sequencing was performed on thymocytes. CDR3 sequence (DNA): TGTGCCAGCAGTTTACGGGCTTTAGCGGTGGGCTACAATGAGCAGTTCTTC. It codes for CASSLRALAVGYNEQFF.